In its sample, the clone carrying this T cell receptor (beta chain) was seen once. This specimen comes from a study of blood T cell repertoires in COVID-19. Study background: Material from acute and convalescent COVID-19 was sourced from the United States, Italy and Spain. Nucleic acid was either cDNA or gDNA, and it came from T cells, B-cell-depleted T cells, or PBMCs.

Original processing methods: Nucleated cell counts were estimated from reference gene primer amplification. Sequencing used immunoSEQ multiplex PCR; TCRdb keeps in-frame clones, though not all of them. V and J calls and clone size are as listed in that table; D and trimming were resolved from the DNA. The data hold some 240,000 clones, with around 90% observed a single time. The source of this sequence is a man in his 60s who had recovered from COVID-19. The sample consisted of peripheral blood.

The CDR3 region has the DNA TGTGCCAGCAGCTTAAGGGCCGGGGAGGGAAACATTCAGTACTTC. Translation: CASSLRAGEGNIQYF. The chain couples TRBV7-3 to TRBJ2-4; 7 bases align to TRBD2. Germline V gene lookup returns CDR1 SGHTA and CDR2 FQGTGA. This CDR3 has 15 amino acids. V lost 1 base, J lost 6 bases, and 6 bases stayed unmatched. Full variable domain (rest looked up from reference TRBV7-3 and TRBJ2-4): GAGVSQTPSNKVTEKGKYVELRCDPISGHTALYWYRQSLGQGPEFLIYFQGTGAADDSGLPNDRFFAVRPEGSVSTLKIQRTERGDSAVYLCASSLRAGEGNIQYFGAGTRLSVL.